This T cell receptor (beta chain) appears in the sequencing data of a study of blood T cell repertoires in COVID-19. Study background: Sources were T cells, B-cell-depleted T cells, or PBMCs; the material itself was cDNA or gDNA.

This CDR3 is 18 amino acids long. Trimming at V came to 1 base and at J to 0 bases, leaving 8 bases not matched to a gene. CDR1 and CDR2 from the germline V gene are KGHSH and LQKENI. Profiled with immunoSEQ multiplex PCR; TCRdb holds only in-frame clones, not every one. This sample has about 58,000 clones, with 85% to 90% found just once. This clone was detected once. The V gene is TRBV18, the J gene TRBJ1-3; 8 bases fit TRBD1. Specimen: peripheral blood. This TCR came from a man aged 40-49 years with active COVID-19. In nucleotides, the CDR3 is TGTGCCAGCTCACCACAATCGCAGGGGGCTGGCTCTGGAAACACCATATATTTT. Its translation is CASSPQSQGAGSGNTIYF. Full variable domain (rest looked up from reference TRBV18 and TRBJ1-3): NAGVMQNPRHLVRRRGQEARLRCSPMKGHSHVYWYRQLPEEGLKFMVYLQKENIIDESGMPKERFSAEFPKEGPSILRIQQVVRGDSAAYFCASSPQSQGAGSGNTIYFGEGSWLTVV.